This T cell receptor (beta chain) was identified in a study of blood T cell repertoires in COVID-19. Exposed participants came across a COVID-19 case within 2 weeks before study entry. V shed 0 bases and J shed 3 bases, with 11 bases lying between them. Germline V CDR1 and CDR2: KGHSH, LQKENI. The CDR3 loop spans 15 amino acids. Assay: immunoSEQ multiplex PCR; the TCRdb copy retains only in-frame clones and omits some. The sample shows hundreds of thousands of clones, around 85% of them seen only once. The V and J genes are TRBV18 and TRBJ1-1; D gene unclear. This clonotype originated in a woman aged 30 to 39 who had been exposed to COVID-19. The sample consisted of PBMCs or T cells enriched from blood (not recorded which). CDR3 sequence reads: CASSPPNDGYTEAFF. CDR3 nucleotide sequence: TGTGCCAGCTCACCACCGAATGACGGGTACACTGAAGCTTTCTTT.